What follows describes a single T cell receptor beta chain. Its binding antigen is unknown. The input lacks base qualities; no much larger clone sits a single base away. The data originate from a study of blood T cell repertoires in COVID-19 (dated by TCRdb to the early 2020s). In the study overall: Collaborator samples came from the United States, Italy and Spain and covered acute and convalescent phases of COVID-19. Samples were obtained from the ongoing ImmuneRACE study (first 160 participants) and from 1,200 or so subjects provided by 6 global collaborators. Deeply sampled blood TCRbeta repertoires from subjects exposed to, actively infected with, or recovered from COVID-19 were included in the dataset. HLA class I and class II types, where available, came from metadata supplied by the sample provider rather than from assay-based typing. The material from the prospective study consisted of cDNA or gDNA derived from T cells, B-cell-depleted T cells, or PBMCs. The repertoires were released in a freely available public database meant as a resource for research on the immune response to SARS-CoV-2. A de-identified subject ID, COVID-19 status, age in years and sex were almost always included in the sample metadata.

CDR1 and CDR2 were assigned from the germline V gene as SNHLY and FYNNEI. From the cysteine through the phenylalanine, the CDR3 covers 16 amino acids. The read is trimmed to its CDR3 DNA, 48 bases read in frame from base 1. Between the V and J ends, shortened by 3 bases and 2 bases respectively, the junction contains 14 bases. In the prospective study, participants were about 18 to 90 years old, resided in about two dozen geographic areas of the United States, and were enrolled through a virtual design. To assign participants to cohorts, the prospective study relied on clinical history that participants themselves reported in a screening survey and a study questionnaire. Recovered participants in ImmuneRACE Cohort 3 were defined as having two consecutive negative NP/OP PCR tests, clearance from a healthcare professional, or resolution of symptoms. In the prospective study, mobile phlebotomists collected whole blood, serum and a nasopharyngeal or oropharyngeal swab from each participant. Participants in the prospective study had the option to provide additional blood draws and questionnaires over a 2-month period. Before DNA extraction, prospective study blood samples were shipped either frozen or at room temperature.

TCRbeta CDR3 regions were amplified from genomic DNA by means of the immunoSEQ Assay, a bias-controlled multiplex PCR. The study's own analysis went as follows. The number of nucleated cells in each sample was estimated from the amplification of reference gene primers within the assay. To quantify the absolute abundance of each unique TCRbeta CDR3 rearrangement, sequence reads were collapsed and filtered. For each sample, productive Simpson clonality was calculated by taking the square root of Simpson's diversity index across productive rearrangements. TCRdb stores this immuneACCESS table with in-frame sequences only. Part of the clones is absent; in the studies checked, under half of the shortfall reflects unresolved V genes, and no reason is known for the rest. D and trimming come from the DNA, and the V and J calls and clone size come from that table. In all, the sample holds approximately 440,000 clones, and roughly 88% of those were seen once. The top ten clonotypes cover about 0.6% of the sample.

Overall study outcomes, separate from this receptor: The quantity of clinical and demographic metadata differed by source and by participant and was supplied without curation.

Sequencing used PBMCs or T cells enriched from blood (not recorded which). The chain is made from TRBV2 and TRBJ1-3; TRBD1 is a weak D gene call, 6 bases matching. The sequence was collected from a young man who had recovered from COVID-19. The DNA is TGTGCCAGCAGTGAGTGGTGGGGGCAGCCTGGAAACACCATATATTTT. It translates as CASSEWWGQPGNTIYF.